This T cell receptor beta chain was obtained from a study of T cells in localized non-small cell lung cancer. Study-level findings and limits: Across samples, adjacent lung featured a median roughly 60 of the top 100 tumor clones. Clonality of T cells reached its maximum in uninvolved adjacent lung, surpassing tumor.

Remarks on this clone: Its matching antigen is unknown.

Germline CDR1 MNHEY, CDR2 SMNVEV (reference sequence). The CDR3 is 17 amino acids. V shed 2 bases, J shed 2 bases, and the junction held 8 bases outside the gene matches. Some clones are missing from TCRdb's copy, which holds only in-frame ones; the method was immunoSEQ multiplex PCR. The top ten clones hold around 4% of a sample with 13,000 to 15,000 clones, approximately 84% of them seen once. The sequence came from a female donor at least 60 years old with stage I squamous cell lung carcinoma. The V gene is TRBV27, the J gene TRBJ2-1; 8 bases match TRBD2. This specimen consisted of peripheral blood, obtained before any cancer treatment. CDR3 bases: TGTGCCAGCAGTTTACGAGCGAGCGGGGGACCCTACAATGAGCAGTTCTTC. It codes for CASSLRASGGPYNEQFF.